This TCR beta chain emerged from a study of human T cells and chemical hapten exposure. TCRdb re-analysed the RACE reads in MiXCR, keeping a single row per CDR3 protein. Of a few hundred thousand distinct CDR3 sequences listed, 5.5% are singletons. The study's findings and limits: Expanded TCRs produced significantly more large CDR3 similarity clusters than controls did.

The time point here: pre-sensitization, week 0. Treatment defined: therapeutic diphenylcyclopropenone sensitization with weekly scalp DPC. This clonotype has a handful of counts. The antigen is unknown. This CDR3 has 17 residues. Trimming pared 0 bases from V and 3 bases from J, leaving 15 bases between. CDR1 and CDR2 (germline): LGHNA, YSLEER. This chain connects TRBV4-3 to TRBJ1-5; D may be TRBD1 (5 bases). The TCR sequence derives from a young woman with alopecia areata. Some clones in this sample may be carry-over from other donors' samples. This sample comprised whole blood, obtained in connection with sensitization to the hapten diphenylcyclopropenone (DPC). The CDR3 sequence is CASSQEIQGGYNQPQHF. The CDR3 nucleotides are TGCGCCAGCAGCCAAGAAATCCAGGGTGGATACAATCAGCCCCAGCATTTT.